This passage covers 18 T cell receptor beta chains from one sample sequenced in a study of blood T cell repertoires in COVID-19 (dated by TCRdb to the early 2020s). Library generation was performed with the immunoSEQ multiplex PCR assay. TCRdb obtained this table from immuneACCESS and retained in-frame rearrangements with V and J assigned. These tables miss some clones; where compared with another copy, unresolved V genes account for less than half of the shortfall, and the remainder is unexplained. The table for this sample lists over 120,000 clones; roughly 81% of them were counted only once. Together, the top ten hold roughly 2.6% of the sample. The material sequenced was peripheral blood. Receptors were obtained from a human donor with acute or convalescent COVID-19. The donor label of this sample is uncertain.

This clone has just one count. The chain is built from TRBV19 and TRBJ1-1; D is perhaps TRBD1 (5 bases). The V end lost 11 bases, the J end lost 7 bases, and 23 bases lay between the germline ends. Germline-derived CDR1 and CDR2 are LNHDA and SQIVND (reference sequence). The CDR3 runs 14 residues. Written as DNA, the CDR3 is TGTGCCTCTAAGGTGTTCGGGGGGGGAATTGAAGCTTTCTTT. This sequence encodes CASKVFGGGIEAFF.

The chain links TRBV3-1 (or the pseudogene TRBV3-2) to TRBJ1-2; D is undetermined. The CDR3 covers 11 residues. Germline V CDR1 and CDR2: LGHDT, YNNKEL (reference sequence). V was trimmed by 1 base and J by 6 bases, leaving 3 bases between them. The CDR3: CASSQADGYTF. The DNA of the CDR3 is TGTGCCAGCAGCCAAGCTGATGGCTACACCTTC.

The table lists this clone with a count of one. This chain joins TRBV6-2 or TRBV6-3 and TRBJ2-1; D is possibly TRBD1 (5 bases). With 5 bases removed from V and 4 bases from J, the gap between germline ends came to 9 bases. The CDR3 length is 13 residues. Looked up from germline, CDR1 is MNHEY and CDR2 is SVGEGT. In DNA, the CDR3 is TGTGCCAGCAGTCCCGACAGTTACAATGAGCAGTTCTTC. Its protein product is CASSPDSYNEQFF.

This chain joins TRBV4-3 and TRBJ2-4, with TRBD2 matching 9 bases. J was trimmed by 0 bases and V by 3 bases; bases with no gene match: 3. Germline V gene lookup returns CDR1 LGHNA and CDR2 YSLEER. This CDR3 spans 16 amino acids. The CDR3 loop reads CASSHGGGGAKNIQYF. For the CDR3, the DNA is TGCGCCAGCAGCCATGGCGGGGGGGGAGCCAAAAACATTCAGTACTTC.

This clone was counted once. The V gene is TRBV14, the J gene TRBJ2-3; D possibly corresponds to TRBD2 (5 bases). Germline CDR1 reads SGHDN; CDR2 reads FVKESK. V was cut by 2 bases and J by 8 bases, with 23 bases left in between. This CDR3 has 17 amino acids. CDR3 region: CASSQHQEVSKGGTQYF. The CDR3 DNA reads TGTGCCAGCAGCCAACATCAGGAGGTCTCAAAGGGCGGTACGCAGTATTTT. Using reference TRBV14 and TRBJ2-3 for the parts outside the CDR3, the full variable domain is EAGVTQFPSHSVIEKGQTVTLRCDPISGHDNLYWYRRVMGKEIKFLLHFVKESKQDESGMPNNRFLAERTGGTYSTLKVQPAELEDSGVYFCASSQHQEVSKGGTQYFGPGTRLTVL.

The chain joins TRBV18 to TRBJ2-2; 9 nucleotides agree with TRBD1. Germline-derived CDR1 and CDR2 are KGHSH and LQKENI. The CDR3 is 15 amino acids. The V segment lost 6 bases and the J segment 4 bases; nucleotides outside the gene matches: 6. CDR3 residues: CASSAGTGFTGELFF. In nucleotides, the CDR3 is TGTGCCAGCTCCGCCGGGACAGGGTTCACCGGGGAGCTGTTTTTT.

V and J are TRBV7-9 and TRBJ2-1; 8 bases match TRBD2. Germline V gene lookup returns CDR1 SEHNR and CDR2 FQNEAQ (reference sequence). V shed 6 bases and J 9 bases; nucleotides not matched to a gene: 7. This CDR3 has 13 amino acids. The CDR3 DNA follows: TGTGCCAGCAGGCGGGGGGCTGGAGGTGAGCAGTTCTTC. Translated, it gives CASRRGAGGEQFF.

The rearrangement links TRBV4-2 to TRBJ2-1, with 11 bases identical to TRBD2. Germline V gives CDR1 LGHNA, CDR2 YNFKEQ. The CDR3 has 17 residues. Unmatched junction bases numbered 9, after V lost 4 bases and J lost 4 bases. CDR3 protein: CASSPRLLAGDYNEQFF. The CDR3 DNA reads TGTGCCAGCAGCCCCCGTTTACTAGCGGGAGATTACAATGAGCAGTTCTTC.

This chain uses TRBV11-2 with TRBJ1-5; the D gene is possibly TRBD1 (6 bases). The V gene's germline CDR1 is SGHAT and CDR2 FQNNGV. There are 15 residues in the CDR3. The ends were cut back, 1 base at V and 2 bases at J, with 9 bases in the middle. DNA for the CDR3: TGTGCCAGCAGCTTAGCGGGGGGCGGCAATCAGCCCCAGCATTTT. Translating gives CASSLAGGGNQPQHF.

The chain joins TRBV30 to TRBJ2-1; possible D gene TRBD2, 5 bases. The CDR3 has 15 amino acids. V was clipped by 0 bases and J by 9 bases, with 18 bases between them. CDR1 GTSNPN and CDR2 SVGIG come from the germline V gene (reference sequence). The CDR3 region is CAWSVSIPAESEQFF. In DNA form, the CDR3 reads TGTGCCTGGAGTGTTAGTATACCAGCGGAGAGTGAGCAGTTCTTC.

CDR3 amino acids: CAWSMVQRNSYGYTF. As DNA, the CDR3 is TGTGCCTGGAGTATGGTACAGAGAAATAGCTATGGCTACACCTTC. V is TRBV30 and J is TRBJ1-2, with D unclear. The V end was cut by 2 bases, the J end by 4 bases, with 17 bases between. This CDR3 contains 15 residues. Germline loops: CDR1 GTSNPN, CDR2 SVGIG (reference sequence).

CDR3 loop: CASSSLSSYEQYF. The CDR3 region has the DNA TGTGCCAGCAGTTCACTTAGCTCCTACGAGCAGTACTTC. V is TRBV28 and J is TRBJ2-7; D not certain. Trimming removed 4 bases from V and 0 bases from J, with 7 bases in between. Germline CDR1 MDHEN, CDR2 SYDVKM. The CDR3 is 13 residues long. Variable domain in full (rest from reference TRBV28 and TRBJ2-7): DVKVTQSSRYLVKRTGEKVFLECVQDMDHENMFWYRQDPGLGLRLIYFSYDVKMKEKGDIPEGYSVSREKKERFSLILESASTNQTSMYLCASSSLSSYEQYFGPGTRLTVT.

The chain recombines TRBV18 with TRBJ1-1, with 7 nucleotides matching TRBD1. V was clipped by 0 bases and J by 6 bases; unmatched bases: 7. Germline V gives CDR1 KGHSH, CDR2 LQKENI. The CDR3 sequence is 15 residues long. In DNA, the CDR3 is TGTGCCAGCTCACCACCAAAGGGGGCGGTCGCTGAAGCTTTCTTT. Translating it yields CASSPPKGAVAEAFF.

The table lists this clone with a count of one. The chain joins TRBV5-5 to TRBJ1-1; D ambiguous. Looked up from germline, CDR1 is SGHKS and CDR2 is YYEKEE (reference sequence). V gave up 4 bases and J gave up 2 bases, with 12 bases separating them. The CDR3 extends over 14 amino acids. The CDR3 bases are TGTGCCAGCAGCCTTGAAGCGAGAAACACTGAAGCTTTCTTT. Protein product: CASSLEARNTEAFF. The whole variable domain, filled in from reference TRBV5-5 and TRBJ1-1, reads DAGVTQSPTHLIKTRGQQVTLRCSPISGHKSVSWYQQVLGQGPQFIFQYYEKEERGRGNFPDRFSARQFPNYSSELNVNALLLGDSALYLCASSLEARNTEAFFGQGTRLTVV.

The chain links TRBV10-3 to TRBJ2-5, with 7 bases matching TRBD1. Germline V CDR1 and CDR2: ENHRY, SYGVKD. J lost 1 base, V lost 5 bases, and 10 bases had no gene match. The CDR3 length is 16 residues. The CDR3 sequence is CAISRTGVGGQETQYF. The CDR3 region has the DNA TGTGCCATCAGTCGAACAGGGGTCGGAGGCCAAGAGACCCAGTACTTC.

The chain couples TRBV6-5 to TRBJ2-7, with D uncertain. Germline loops: CDR1 MNHEY, CDR2 SVGAGI. Trimming left V 11 bases short and J 2 bases short, with 13 bases between. The CDR3 sequence is 12 residues long. The CDR3 sequence is CAPTAVAYEQYV. For the CDR3, the DNA is TGTGCCCCTACAGCCGTCGCCTACGAGCAGTACGTC.

The chain recombines TRBV3-1 (or the pseudogene TRBV3-2) with TRBJ2-3, with TRBD2 as a possible D gene (6 bases). V was cut by 4 bases and J by 4 bases, with 15 bases left in between. In germline, CDR1 is LGHDT, CDR2 YNNKEL (reference sequence). The CDR3 spans 15 residues. The CDR3 DNA is TGTGCCAGCAGCCCAGGAGGGGCGAAGGCAGATACGCAGTATTTT. Translated, it gives CASSPGGAKADTQYF.

V usage is TRBV5-4 and J usage is TRBJ1-1, with TRBD1 identical over 7 bases. The CDR3 has 14 amino acids. CDR1 and CDR2 from the germline V gene are SGHNT and YYREEE (reference sequence). V trimming: 4 bases; J trimming: 2 bases; junction bases outside the gene matches: 5. Here the CDR3 reads CASSRQGRNTEAFF. The CDR3 DNA is TGTGCCAGCAGCCGACAGGGCCGAAACACTGAAGCTTTCTTT.